Listed below are T cell receptor beta chains from one sample, sequenced in a study of T cell responses to AZD1222 COVID-19 vaccine. TCRdb's copy holds only in-frame clones and misses some; the assay was immunoSEQ multiplex PCR. Of approximately 140,000 clones listed, roughly 92% are singletons. The material was peripheral blood, obtained 28 days after the second AZD1222 dose. The receptors originated from an adult who received the AZD1222 COVID-19 vaccine. Each CDR3 is given with its conserved first and last residue. The D gene is left open where the match is weak. Clone size appears in some rows only: once, few, many, or a class for an expanded clone.

D: TRBD2
size: medium-sized
V: TRBV3-1/TRBV3-2
J: TRBJ2-3
CDR3: CASSQGLAVTDTQYF
DNA: TGTGCCAGCAGCCAAGGACTAGCGGTCACAGATACGCAGTATTTT

D: .
size: .
V: TRBV7-9
J: TRBJ2-2
CDR3: CAARPGPNTGELFF
DNA: TGTGCCGCCAGGCCAGGGCCGAACACCGGGGAGCTGTTTTTT

D: .
size: .
V: TRBV4-1
J: TRBJ2-7
CDR3: CASSQEVGVPGEQYF
DNA: TGCGCCAGCAGCCAAGAAGTCGGGGTCCCTGGGGAGCAGTACTTC

D: TRBD1
size: .
V: TRBV7-2
J: TRBJ1-1
CDR3: CASSPTRQGNTEAFF
DNA: TGTGCCAGCAGCCCCACCCGACAGGGGAACACTGAAGCTTTCTTT

D: .
size: .
V: TRBV7-9
J: TRBJ2-1
CDR3: CASSYPRGASSYNEQFF
DNA: TGTGCCAGCAGCTACCCGAGGGGAGCTAGCTCCTACAATGAGCAGTTCTTC

D: TRBD1
size: .
V: TRBV5-1
J: TRBJ1-2
CDR3: CASSPVQGIDGYTF
DNA: TGCGCCAGCAGCCCGGTACAGGGGATCGATGGCTACACCTTC

D: .
size: once
V: TRBV7-9
J: TRBJ2-2
CDR3: CASSFGQRNTGELFF
DNA: TGTGCCAGCAGCTTCGGACAGAGAAACACCGGGGAGCTGTTTTTT

D: TRBD1
size: .
V: TRBV29-1
J: TRBJ1-1
CDR3: CSVWTGGNTEAFF
DNA: TGCAGCGTATGGACAGGGGGGAACACTGAAGCTTTCTTT

D: TRBD1
size: .
V: TRBV7-4
J: TRBJ1-6
CDR3: CASSWGNLRGQDNSPLHF
DNA: TGTGCCAGCAGCTGGGGCAACCTTAGGGGACAGGATAATTCACCCCTCCACTTT

D: .
size: few
V: TRBV4-2
J: TRBJ1-1
CDR3: CASSQGGGGNTEAFF
DNA: TGTGCCAGCAGCCAGGGAGGGGGAGGGAACACTGAAGCTTTCTTT

D: .
size: .
V: TRBV19
J: TRBJ1-6
CDR3: CASRSQGVNSPLHF
DNA: TGTGCCAGTAGATCCCAGGGTGTAAATTCACCCCTCCACTTT

D: TRBD1
size: .
V: TRBV4-2
J: TRBJ2-5
CDR3: CASSPGTGRETQYF
DNA: TGTGCCAGCAGCCCCGGGACAGGCAGGGAGACCCAGTACTTC

D: .
size: once
V: TRBV10-3
J: TRBJ1-2
CDR3: CAISERSRTPTTGNYGYTF
DNA: TGTGCCATCAGTGAGCGGTCCCGAACCCCGACAACCGGAAACTATGGCTACACCTTC

D: TRBD2
size: .
V: TRBV2
J: TRBJ2-5
CDR3: CASSEVGGRQETQYF
DNA: TGTGCCAGCAGTGAAGTGGGGGGGAGGCAAGAGACCCAGTACTTC

D: TRBD2
size: once
V: TRBV3-1/TRBV3-2
J: TRBJ2-1
CDR3: CASSNAGGINEQFF
DNA: TGTGCCAGCAGCAACGCGGGAGGGATTAATGAGCAGTTCTTC

D: TRBD1
size: .
V: TRBV18
J: TRBJ2-2
CDR3: CASSPWGQGNTGELFF
DNA: TGTGCCAGCTCACCTTGGGGACAGGGGAACACCGGGGAGCTGTTTTTT

D: TRBD2
size: .
V: TRBV6-1
J: TRBJ2-5
CDR3: CASSELAGGQETQYF
DNA: TGTGCCAGCAGTGAACTAGCGGGGGGCCAAGAGACCCAGTACTTC

D: .
size: .
V: TRBV7-2
J: TRBJ1-1
CDR3: CASSRGDTGEAFF
DNA: TGTGCCAGCAGCAGGGGGGACACCGGAGAAGCTTTCTTT

D: .
size: .
V: TRBV5-1
J: TRBJ1-2
CDR3: CASSLDGEVYGYTF
DNA: TGCGCCAGCAGCTTGGACGGGGAAGTCTATGGCTACACCTTC

D: .
size: .
V: TRBV29-1
J: TRBJ1-2
CDR3: CSVGQADGYTF
DNA: TGCAGCGTTGGACAGGCGGATGGCTACACCTTC

D: .
size: .
V: TRBV9
J: TRBJ1-2
CDR3: CASSANEGMLGGGYTF
DNA: TGTGCCAGCAGCGCCAATGAGGGGATGTTAGGGGGTGGCTACACCTTC

D: .
size: once
V: TRBV19
J: TRBJ1-2
CDR3: CASSIGDVLGYTF
DNA: TGTGCCAGTAGTATAGGAGACGTTCTAGGCTACACCTTC

D: TRBD1
size: .
V: TRBV5-1
J: TRBJ2-1
CDR3: CASSLIGTGGYNEQFF
DNA: TGCGCCAGCAGCTTGATCGGGACAGGGGGGTACAATGAGCAGTTCTTC

D: .
size: .
V: TRBV30
J: TRBJ1-1
CDR3: CAWSDPGGGKPTEAFF
DNA: TGTGCCTGGAGTGACCCGGGAGGGGGGAAACCCACTGAAGCTTTCTTT

D: .
size: .
V: TRBV6-5
J: TRBJ1-2
CDR3: CASSTTYYGYTF
DNA: TGTGCCAGCAGTACAACGTACTATGGCTACACCTTC

D: TRBD1
size: .
V: TRBV5-1
J: TRBJ2-3
CDR3: CASSLETGVNTDTQYF
DNA: TGCGCCAGCAGCTTGGAGACAGGGGTTAACACAGATACGCAGTATTTT

D: TRBD1
size: .
V: TRBV18
J: TRBJ1-1
CDR3: CASSPPGQMNTEAFF
DNA: TGTGCCAGCTCACCTCCGGGACAGATGAACACTGAAGCTTTCTTT

D: TRBD1
size: .
V: TRBV27
J: TRBJ1-6
CDR3: CASHQIGTGGSPLHF
DNA: TGTGCCAGCCATCAGATAGGGACAGGGGGTTCACCCCTCCACTTT

D: TRBD1
size: .
V: TRBV19
J: TRBJ1-6
CDR3: CASTQRGLGSPLHF
DNA: TGTGCCAGTACCCAAAGGGGGCTGGGGTCACCCCTCCACTTT

D: .
size: .
V: TRBV11-3
J: TRBJ2-2
CDR3: CASSLGGSGENTGELFF
DNA: TGTGCCAGCAGCTTAGGTGGGTCGGGAGAAAACACCGGGGAGCTGTTTTTT

D: .
size: .
V: TRBV27
J: TRBJ1-1
CDR3: CASSLRGGANTEAFF
DNA: TGTGCCAGCAGTTTACGGGGGGGGGCGAACACTGAAGCTTTCTTT

D: TRBD1
size: .
V: TRBV7-8
J: TRBJ1-6
CDR3: CASSITGGDSPLHF
DNA: TGTGCCAGCAGCATTACAGGGGGCGATTCACCCCTCCACTTT

D: TRBD1
size: .
V: TRBV4-1
J: TRBJ1-1
CDR3: CASSQGDRGISAFF
DNA: TGCGCCAGCAGCCAAGGGGACAGGGGAATATCAGCTTTCTTT

D: TRBD1
size: .
V: TRBV19
J: TRBJ1-1
CDR3: CASIDRGRGNTEAFF
DNA: TGTGCCAGTATCGACAGGGGGCGAGGGAACACTGAAGCTTTCTTT

D: TRBD1
size: .
V: TRBV30
J: TRBJ1-3
CDR3: CAWDRGVGTIYF
DNA: TGTGCCTGGGACAGGGGAGTCGGGACCATATATTTT

D: TRBD1
size: .
V: TRBV24-1
J: TRBJ1-1
CDR3: CATSDTGTATEAFF
DNA: TGTGCCACCAGTGATACCGGGACAGCGACTGAAGCTTTCTTT

D: TRBD1
size: .
V: TRBV10-3
J: TRBJ1-5
CDR3: CAISELGTTGGSQPQHF
DNA: TGTGCCATCAGTGAGTTGGGGACGACAGGGGGCAGCCAGCCCCAGCATTTT

D: .
size: .
V: TRBV7-9
J: TRBJ1-6
CDR3: CASRAAGNYNSPLHF
DNA: TGTGCCAGCCGGGCGGCGGGGAACTATAATTCACCCCTCCACTTT

D: TRBD2
size: once
V: TRBV5-1
J: TRBJ2-3
CDR3: CASSPSGGADADTQYF
DNA: TGCGCCAGCAGCCCTAGCGGGGGGGCTGATGCAGATACGCAGTATTTT

D: .
size: .
V: TRBV14
J: TRBJ1-4
CDR3: CASSQRWDPGWSNNEKLFF
DNA: TGTGCCAGCAGCCAAAGATGGGACCCCGGTTGGTCCAATAATGAAAAACTGTTTTTT

D: TRBD1
size: .
V: TRBV10-3
J: TRBJ1-2
CDR3: CAISELTGERGYTF
DNA: TGTGCCATCAGTGAGCTGACAGGGGAGAGGGGCTACACCTTC

D: TRBD1
size: .
V: TRBV7-8
J: TRBJ1-1
CDR3: CASSLAQGVNTEAFF
DNA: TGTGCCAGCAGCTTAGCGCAGGGGGTGAACACTGAAGCTTTCTTT

D: .
size: .
V: TRBV7-9
J: TRBJ1-1
CDR3: CASSPLTQGGGYTEAFF
DNA: TGTGCCAGCAGCCCACTTACACAGGGAGGAGGGTACACTGAAGCTTTCTTT

D: .
size: once
V: TRBV5-6
J: TRBJ2-1
CDR3: CASSFWGRGNNEQFF
DNA: TGTGCCAGCAGCTTCTGGGGGAGAGGTAATAATGAGCAGTTCTTC

D: .
size: .
V: TRBV18
J: TRBJ1-1
CDR3: CASSLGLSNTEAFF
DNA: TGTGCCAGCTCGCTCGGACTCTCGAACACTGAAGCTTTCTTT

D: .
size: .
V: TRBV7-9
J: TRBJ1-5
CDR3: CASSFNVGGGNQPQHF
DNA: TGTGCCAGCAGCTTTAACGTCGGGGGGGGCAATCAGCCCCAGCATTTT

D: .
size: .
V: TRBV7-2
J: TRBJ1-6
CDR3: CASSPDSRDSPLHF
DNA: TGTGCCAGCAGCCCGGATAGCCGGGATTCACCCCTCCACTTT

D: .
size: once
V: TRBV27
J: TRBJ1-1
CDR3: CASSWGLPGTEAFF
DNA: TGTGCCAGCAGCTGGGGCCTCCCCGGCACTGAAGCTTTCTTT

D: TRBD1
size: .
V: TRBV27
J: TRBJ1-2
CDR3: CASSLSGRGNGYTF
DNA: TGTGCCAGCAGTTTATCGGGCAGGGGGAATGGCTACACCTTC